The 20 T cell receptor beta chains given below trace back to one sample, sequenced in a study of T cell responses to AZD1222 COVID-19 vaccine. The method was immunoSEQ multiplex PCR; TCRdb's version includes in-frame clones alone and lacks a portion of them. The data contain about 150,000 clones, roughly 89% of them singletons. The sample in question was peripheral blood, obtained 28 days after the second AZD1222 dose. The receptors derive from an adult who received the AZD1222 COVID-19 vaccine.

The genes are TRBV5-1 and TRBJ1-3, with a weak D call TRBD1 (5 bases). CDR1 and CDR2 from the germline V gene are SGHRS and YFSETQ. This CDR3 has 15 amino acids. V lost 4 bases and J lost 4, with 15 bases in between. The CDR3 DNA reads TGCGCCAGCAGCATTACCGGGGCTGAGGGAAACACCATATATTTT. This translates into CASSITGAEGNTIYF.

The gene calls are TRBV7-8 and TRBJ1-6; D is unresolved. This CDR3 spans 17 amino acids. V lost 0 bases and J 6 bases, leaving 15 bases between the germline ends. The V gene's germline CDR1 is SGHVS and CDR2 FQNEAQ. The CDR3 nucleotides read TGTGCCAGCAGCTTAGCCTCCGGGTTAAGCCCTAATTCACCCCTCCACTTT. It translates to CASSLASGLSPNSPLHF.

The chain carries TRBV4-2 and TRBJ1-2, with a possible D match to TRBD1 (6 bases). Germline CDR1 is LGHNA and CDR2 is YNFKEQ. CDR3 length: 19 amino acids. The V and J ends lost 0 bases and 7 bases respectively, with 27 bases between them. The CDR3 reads CASSQEYLVGTPHLAGYTF. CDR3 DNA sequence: TGTGCCAGCAGCCAAGAATACCTCGTAGGGACACCACACCTTGCTGGCTACACCTTC.

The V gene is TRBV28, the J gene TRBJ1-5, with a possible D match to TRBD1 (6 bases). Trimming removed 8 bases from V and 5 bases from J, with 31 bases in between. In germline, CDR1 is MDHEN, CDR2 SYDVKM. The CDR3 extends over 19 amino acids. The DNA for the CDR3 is TGTGCCAGCGAAACCGGGACAATTACTACCATCACCACGTATCAGCCCCAGCATTTT. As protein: CASETGTITTITTYQPQHF.

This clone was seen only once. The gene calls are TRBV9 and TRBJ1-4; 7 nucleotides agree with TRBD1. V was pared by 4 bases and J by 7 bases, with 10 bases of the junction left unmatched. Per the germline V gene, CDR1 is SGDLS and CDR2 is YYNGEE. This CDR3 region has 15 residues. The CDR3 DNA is TGTGCCAGCAGCCCACAGGGGAATTGGGGTGAAAAACTGTTTTTT. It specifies CASSPQGNWGEKLFF. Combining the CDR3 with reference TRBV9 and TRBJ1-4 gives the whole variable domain DSGVTQTPKHLITATGQRVTLRCSPRSGDLSVYWYQQSLDQGLQFLIQYYNGEERAKGNILERFSAQQFPDLHSELNLSSLELGDSALYFCASSPQGNWGEKLFFGSGTQLSVL.

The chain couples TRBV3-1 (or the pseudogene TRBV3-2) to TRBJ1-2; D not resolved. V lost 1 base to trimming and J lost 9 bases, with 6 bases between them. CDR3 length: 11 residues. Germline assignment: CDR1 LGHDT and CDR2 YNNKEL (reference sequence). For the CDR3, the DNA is TGTGCCAGCAGCCAAGCCTTGAGCTACACCTTC. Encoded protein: CASSQALSYTF.

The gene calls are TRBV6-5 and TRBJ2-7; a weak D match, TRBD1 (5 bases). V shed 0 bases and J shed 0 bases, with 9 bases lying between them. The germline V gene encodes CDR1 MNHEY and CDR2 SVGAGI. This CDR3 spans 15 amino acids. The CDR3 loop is CASSYSRDSSYEQYF. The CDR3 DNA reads TGTGCCAGCAGTTACTCGAGAGACAGCTCCTACGAGCAGTACTTC.

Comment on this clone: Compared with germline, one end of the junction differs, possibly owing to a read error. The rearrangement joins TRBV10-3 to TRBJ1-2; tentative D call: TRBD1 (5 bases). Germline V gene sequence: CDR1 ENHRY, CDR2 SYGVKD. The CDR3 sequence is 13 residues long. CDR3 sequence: CAISESIQGTGSF. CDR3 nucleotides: TGTGCCATCAGTGAGTCGATTCAGGGTACAGGTTCCTTC.

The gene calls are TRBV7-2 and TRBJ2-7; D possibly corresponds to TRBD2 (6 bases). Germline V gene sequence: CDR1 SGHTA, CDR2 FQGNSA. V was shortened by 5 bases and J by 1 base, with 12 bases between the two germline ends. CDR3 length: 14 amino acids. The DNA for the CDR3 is TGTGCCAGCAGCCCCGCGGCGGGGTCCTACGAGCAGTACTTC. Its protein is CASSPAAGSYEQYF.

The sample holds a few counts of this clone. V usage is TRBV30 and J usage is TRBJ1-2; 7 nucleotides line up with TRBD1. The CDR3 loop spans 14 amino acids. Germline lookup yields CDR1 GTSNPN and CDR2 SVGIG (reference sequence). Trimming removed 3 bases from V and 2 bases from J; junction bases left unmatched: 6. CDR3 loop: CAWSRDRGNYGYTF. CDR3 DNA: TGTGCCTGGAGCCGGGACAGAGGGAACTATGGCTACACCTTC.

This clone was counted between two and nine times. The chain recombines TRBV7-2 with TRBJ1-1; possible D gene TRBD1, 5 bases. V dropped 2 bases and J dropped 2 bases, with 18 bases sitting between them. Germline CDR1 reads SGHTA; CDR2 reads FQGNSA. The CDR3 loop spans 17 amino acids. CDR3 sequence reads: CASSLISILQGNTEAFF. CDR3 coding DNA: TGTGCCAGCAGCTTAATCTCCATCCTCCAGGGTAACACTGAAGCTTTCTTT.

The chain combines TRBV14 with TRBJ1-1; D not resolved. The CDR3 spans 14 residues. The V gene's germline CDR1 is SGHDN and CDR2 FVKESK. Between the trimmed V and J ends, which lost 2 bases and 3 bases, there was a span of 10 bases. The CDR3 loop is CASSQYLGDTEAFF. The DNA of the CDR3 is TGTGCCAGCAGCCAATACCTGGGTGACACTGAAGCTTTCTTT.

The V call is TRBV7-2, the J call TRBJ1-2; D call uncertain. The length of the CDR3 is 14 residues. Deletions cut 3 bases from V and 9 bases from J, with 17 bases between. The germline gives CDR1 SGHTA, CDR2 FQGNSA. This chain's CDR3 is CASSLSRALESYTF. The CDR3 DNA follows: TGTGCCAGCAGCTTGTCCCGGGCCCTAGAGAGCTACACCTTC.

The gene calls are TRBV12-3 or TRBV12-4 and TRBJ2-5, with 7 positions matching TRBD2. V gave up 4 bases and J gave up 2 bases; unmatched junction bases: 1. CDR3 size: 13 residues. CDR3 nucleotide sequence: TGTGCCAGCAGTTCGGGAGGACAAGAGACCCAGTACTTC. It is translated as CASSSGGQETQYF.

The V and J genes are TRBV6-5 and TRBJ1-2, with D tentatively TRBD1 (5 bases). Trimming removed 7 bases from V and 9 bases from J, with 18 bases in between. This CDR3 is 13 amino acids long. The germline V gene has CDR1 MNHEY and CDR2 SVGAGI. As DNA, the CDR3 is TGTGCCAGCAATCTCATCGGGGGGACGAGCTACACCTTC. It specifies CASNLIGGTSYTF.

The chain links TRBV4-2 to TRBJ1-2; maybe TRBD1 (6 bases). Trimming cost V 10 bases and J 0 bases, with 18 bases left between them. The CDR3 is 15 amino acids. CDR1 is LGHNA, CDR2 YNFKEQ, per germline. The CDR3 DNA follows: TGTGCCACCCACCCCGGACAGAACGCTAACTATGGCTACACCTTC. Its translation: CATHPGQNANYGYTF.

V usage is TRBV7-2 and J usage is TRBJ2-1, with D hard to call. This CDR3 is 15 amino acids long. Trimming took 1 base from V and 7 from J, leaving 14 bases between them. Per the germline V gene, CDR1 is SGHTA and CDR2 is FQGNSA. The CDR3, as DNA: TGTGCCAGCAGCTTAGATTTGTCAGCGAGGAATGAGCAGTTCTTC. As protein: CASSLDLSARNEQFF.

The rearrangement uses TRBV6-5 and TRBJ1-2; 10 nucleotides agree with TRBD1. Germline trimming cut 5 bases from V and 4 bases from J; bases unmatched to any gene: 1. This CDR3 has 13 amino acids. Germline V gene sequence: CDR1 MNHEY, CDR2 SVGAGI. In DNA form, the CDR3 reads TGTGCCAGCAGTCGGACAGGGGGCTATGGCTACACCTTC. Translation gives CASSRTGGYGYTF.

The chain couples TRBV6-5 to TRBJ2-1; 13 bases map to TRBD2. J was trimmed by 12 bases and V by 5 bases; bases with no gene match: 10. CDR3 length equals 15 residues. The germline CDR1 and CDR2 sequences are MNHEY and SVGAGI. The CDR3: CASSRTSGGTLGQFF. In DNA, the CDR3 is TGTGCCAGCAGTAGGACTAGCGGGGGAACTTTGGGGCAGTTCTTC.

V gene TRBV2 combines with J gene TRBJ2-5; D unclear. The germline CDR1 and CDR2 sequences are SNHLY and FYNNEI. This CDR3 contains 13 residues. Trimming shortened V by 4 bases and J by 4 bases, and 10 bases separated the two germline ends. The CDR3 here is CASSVGPLETQYF. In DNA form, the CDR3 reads TGTGCCAGCAGTGTAGGTCCACTAGAGACCCAGTACTTC.